The 32 T cell receptor beta chains listed next were all sequenced from one sample in a study of cytomegalovirus exposure and HLA in healthy donors. PCR involved 60 Vbeta and 13 Jbeta primers. Libraries were prepared by immunoSEQ multiplex PCR; TCRdb keeps only in-frame clonotypes and omits some of them. This sample's table has some 62,000 clones. Material: PBMCs. The receptor source for this set is a man aged 30-40 years in good health and CMV-seropositive.

DNA for the CDR3: TGTGCCAGCAGCTTATCGGGCACAGATACGCAGTATTTT. It specifies CASSLSGTDTQYF. This chain uses TRBV7-9 with TRBJ2-3; no firm D call. This CDR3 contains 13 residues. Trimming took 2 bases from V and 1 from J, leaving 4 bases between them. CDR1 is SEHNR, CDR2 FQNEAQ, per germline (reference sequence).

The rearrangement joins TRBV6-5 to TRBJ1-1, with D unclear. CDR1 is MNHEY and CDR2 is SVGAGI in the germline V gene. V was cut by 4 bases and J by 4 bases, with 4 bases left in between. The CDR3 is made up of 11 amino acids. The CDR3 is CASSSFTEAFF. The CDR3 region has the DNA TGTGCCAGCAGTTCTTTCACTGAAGCTTTCTTT.

This chain uses TRBV5-6 with TRBJ1-5, with D possibly being TRBD1 (6 bases). The CDR3 contains 17 residues. CDR1 is SGHDT, CDR2 YYEEEE, per germline. Trimming removed 2 bases from V and 7 bases from J, with 22 bases in between. CDR3 protein: CASSFWSRDNPRQPQHF. Written as DNA, the CDR3 is TGTGCCAGCAGCTTTTGGTCCCGGGACAACCCGCGGCAGCCCCAGCATTTT.

The chain is built from TRBV7-9 and TRBJ2-2, with TRBD2 matching 10 bases. V shed 4 bases and J 3 bases; nucleotides not matched to a gene: 8. Germline lookup yields CDR1 SEHNR and CDR2 FQNEAQ (reference sequence). This CDR3 is built from 17 residues. CDR3 DNA sequence: TGTGCCAGCAGCTCGGAGACTAGCGGGTTATACACCGGGGAGCTGTTTTTT. Encoded protein: CASSSETSGLYTGELFF.

The J gene is TRBJ2-3, the V gene TRBV2, with 11 positions matching TRBD2. This CDR3 is built from 16 residues. V gave up 6 bases and J gave up 3 bases; unmatched junction bases: 8. Germline-derived CDR1 and CDR2 are SNHLY and FYNNEI. The CDR3 protein is CASSPALAGGTDTQYF. The CDR3 nucleotides read TGTGCCAGCAGCCCAGCTCTAGCGGGAGGAACAGATACGCAGTATTTT.

The chain links TRBV6-5 to TRBJ1-1, with D perhaps matching TRBD1 (5 bases). This CDR3 spans 14 amino acids. Trimming stripped 4 bases from V and 11 bases from J, with 20 bases between. Germline V gives CDR1 MNHEY, CDR2 SVGAGI. The CDR3 region is CASSSGTNVVEAFF. The CDR3 nucleotides are TGTGCCAGCAGTTCAGGGACTAATGTGGTGGAGGCTTTCTTT.

V gene TRBV27 combines with J gene TRBJ2-5, with a tentative D call TRBD2 (6 bases). Looked up from germline, CDR1 is MNHEY and CDR2 is SMNVEV (reference sequence). Trimming stripped 0 bases from V and 5 bases from J, with 25 bases between. This CDR3 is built from 19 residues. The DNA of the CDR3 is TGTGCCAGCAGTTTATCGCAACTCGGACTACAATTTCACGAGGAGACCCAGTACTTC. Translation: CASSLSQLGLQFHEETQYF.

The genes are TRBV4-1 and TRBJ2-7, with D uncertain. Germline CDR1 reads MGHRA; CDR2 reads YSYEKL. This CDR3 comprises 15 residues. Trimming pared 1 base from V and 0 bases from J, leaving 10 bases between. The CDR3 spells CASSQVGQVSYEQYF. As DNA, the CDR3 is TGCGCCAGCAGCCAAGTTGGCCAGGTCTCCTACGAGCAGTACTTC.

The chain is built from TRBV7-2 and TRBJ2-3, with 9 positions matching TRBD2. V lost 1 base to trimming and J lost 3 bases; unmatched junction nucleotides: 5. The germline V gene has CDR1 SGHTA and CDR2 FQGNSA. CDR3 length equals 16 residues. Written as DNA, the CDR3 is TGTGCCAGCAGCTTAGTGGGTAGCGGGGGAACAGATACGCAGTATTTT. Encoded protein: CASSLVGSGGTDTQYF.

This chain links TRBV5-1 with TRBJ2-1; TRBD2 might be the D (5 bases). Germline V gene lookup returns CDR1 SGHRS and CDR2 YFSETQ. V lost 0 bases, J lost 9 bases, and 7 bases lay in between. This CDR3 spans 12 amino acids. The CDR3, as DNA: TGCGCCAGCAGCTTGGTGGGGAGTGAGCAGTTCTTC. Residues: CASSLVGSEQFF. Drawing the rest from reference TRBV5-1 and TRBJ2-1, the complete variable domain is KAGVTQTPRYLIKTRGQQVTLSCSPISGHRSVSWYQQTPGQGLQFLFEYFSETQRNKGNFPGRFSGRQFSNSRSEMNVSTLELGDSALYLCASSLVGSEQFFGPGTRLTVL.

This chain uses TRBV19 with TRBJ1-5; the D gene is possibly TRBD1 (6 bases). CDR1 is LNHDA and CDR2 is SQIVND in the germline V gene (reference sequence). Trimming cost V 4 bases and J 6 bases, with 10 bases left between them. This CDR3 is 13 amino acids long. This CDR3 is CASSRGGAQPQHF. The CDR3 DNA reads TGTGCCAGTAGTAGGGGGGGGGCTCAGCCCCAGCATTTT.

This rearrangement joins TRBV27 to TRBJ2-1; 13 nucleotides agree with TRBD2. This CDR3 comprises 16 residues. The germline V gene has CDR1 MNHEY and CDR2 SMNVEV (reference sequence). J was trimmed by 6 bases and V by 6 bases; bases with no gene match: 8. CDR3 coding DNA: TGTGCCAGCAGGGGCGGACTAGCGGGGGCCTCCAATGAGCAGTTCTTC. The encoded protein is CASRGGLAGASNEQFF.

This chain joins TRBV5-1 and TRBJ1-1, with 10 bases aligning to TRBD1. The V segment lost 3 bases and the J segment 5 bases; nucleotides outside the gene matches: 4. The CDR3 runs 14 residues. Germline loops: CDR1 SGHRS, CDR2 YFSETQ. CDR3 region: CASSSTGGGTEAFF. CDR3 bases: TGCGCCAGCAGCTCGACAGGGGGCGGGACTGAAGCTTTCTTT. Using reference TRBV5-1 and TRBJ1-1 for the parts outside the CDR3, the full variable domain is KAGVTQTPRYLIKTRGQQVTLSCSPISGHRSVSWYQQTPGQGLQFLFEYFSETQRNKGNFPGRFSGRQFSNSRSEMNVSTLELGDSALYLCASSSTGGGTEAFFGQGTRLTVV.

The rearrangement joins TRBV6-5 to TRBJ2-5; the match to TRBD2 covers 9 bases. Germline trimming cut 7 bases from V and 7 bases from J; bases unmatched to any gene: 4. Germline-derived CDR1 and CDR2 are MNHEY and SVGAGI. The CDR3 extends over 12 amino acids. The CDR3 DNA is TGTGCCAGCACCGAACTAGCGGGGACCCAGTACTTC. Translated, it gives CASTELAGTQYF.

The chain joins TRBV28 to TRBJ1-2, with no clear D. V lost 5 bases and J lost 8, with 21 bases in between. CDR1 is MDHEN and CDR2 is SYDVKM in the germline V gene. The CDR3 covers 15 residues. The CDR3 bases are TGTGCCAGCAGTCCAGGTGAAGAGCGGTCGCGGGGCTACACCTTC. It encodes CASSPGEERSRGYTF.

This CDR3 is CASQRGLAGGPDNEQFF. In DNA, the CDR3 is TGTGCCAGCCAGCGGGGACTAGCGGGAGGGCCCGACAATGAGCAGTTCTTC. The chain uses TRBV7-6 and TRBJ2-1; 16 nucleotides match TRBD2. From germline, CDR1 is SGHVS and CDR2 FNYEAQ. Unmatched junction bases numbered 9, after V lost 8 bases and J lost 5 bases. The CDR3 runs to 17 residues.

This rearrangement joins TRBV5-6 to TRBJ2-7; TRBD2 matches 7 bases. Germline V gene sequence: CDR1 SGHDT, CDR2 YYEEEE. The CDR3 covers 13 residues. V trimming: 0 bases; J trimming: 6 bases; junction bases outside the gene matches: 3. The CDR3 region is CASSLGGRAEQYF. CDR3 DNA sequence: TGTGCCAGCAGCTTGGGCGGGAGAGCCGAGCAGTACTTC. Looking up the rest from reference TRBV5-6 and TRBJ2-7 gives the full variable domain: DAGVTQSPTHLIKTRGQQVTLRCSPKSGHDTVSWYQQALGQGPQFIFQYYEEEERQRGNFPDRFSGHQFPNYSSELNVNALLLGDSALYLCASSLGGRAEQYFGPGTRLTVT.

This rearrangement joins TRBV9 to TRBJ2-7, with a tentative D call TRBD1 (5 bases). There are 13 residues in the CDR3. V shed 7 bases and J shed 0 bases, with 11 bases lying between them. Germline CDR1 and CDR2: SGDLS and YYNGEE. The CDR3 sequence is CASCARASYEQYF. DNA for the CDR3: TGTGCCAGCTGCGCCAGGGCCTCCTACGAGCAGTACTTC.

The chain has TRBV10-3 and TRBJ1-5; D gene uncertain. This CDR3 spans 15 amino acids. The V and J ends lost 2 bases and 1 base respectively, with 9 bases between them. The germline gives CDR1 ENHRY, CDR2 SYGVKD. The CDR3 loop is CAISERSGSNQPQHF. CDR3 nucleotide sequence: TGTGCCATCAGTGAGCGGTCCGGGAGCAATCAGCCCCAGCATTTT.

The chain recombines TRBV7-9 with TRBJ2-1, with 10 bases identical to TRBD2. The CDR3 runs to 13 residues. Germline CDR1 reads SEHNR; CDR2 reads FQNEAQ (reference sequence). The V segment lost 6 bases and the J segment 7 bases; nucleotides outside the gene matches: 3. The DNA of the CDR3 is TGTGCCAGCAGTTCTAGCGGGGGAAATGAGCAGTTCTTC. This encodes CASSSSGGNEQFF.

The CDR3, as DNA: TGTGCCAGTAGTACCTCCCGACAGGGGATCAAAAACATTCAGTACTTC. Residues: CASSTSRQGIKNIQYF. The genes are TRBV19 and TRBJ2-4; 8 bases agree with TRBD1. Germline trimming cut 4 bases from V and 3 bases from J; bases unmatched to any gene: 8. From germline, CDR1 is LNHDA and CDR2 SQIVND (reference sequence). This CDR3 contains 16 residues.

The V call is TRBV30, the J call TRBJ2-1; TRBD2 is a possible D gene (5 bases). Between the trimmed V and J ends, which lost 4 bases and 6 bases, there was a span of 16 bases. The CDR3 length is 14 residues. From germline, CDR1 is GTSNPN and CDR2 SVGIG (reference sequence). In nucleotides, the CDR3 is TGTGCCTGGACGTCAGGCCTAGCCCTCAATGAGCAGTTCTTC. Translating it yields CAWTSGLALNEQFF.

This sequence joins TRBV9 and TRBJ1-5, with 10 nucleotides matching TRBD1. Germline V lookup: CDR1 SGDLS, CDR2 YYNGEE. CDR3 length: 14 residues. J lost 7 bases, V lost 3 bases, and 4 bases had no gene match. This CDR3 is CASSGQGAGQPQHF. For the CDR3, the DNA is TGTGCCAGCAGCGGACAGGGGGCAGGACAGCCCCAGCATTTT.

V and J are TRBV2 and TRBJ1-5; D not resolved. Per germline, CDR1 SNHLY and CDR2 FYNNEI. Between the trimmed V and J ends, which lost 7 bases and 1 base, there was a span of 8 bases. The CDR3 is made up of 13 amino acids. The CDR3 DNA follows: TGTGCCAGCACGGGTGGGAGCAATCAGCCCCAGCATTTT. Translation: CASTGGSNQPQHF.

This rearrangement joins TRBV7-9 to TRBJ2-1; tentative D call: TRBD2 (5 bases). The CDR3 length is 18 residues. Germline V gene data show CDR1 as SEHNR and CDR2 as FQNEAQ (reference sequence). Between the trimmed V and J ends, which lost 5 bases and 1 base, there was a span of 21 bases. This chain's CDR3 is CASSPTRDRYSSYNEQFF. The CDR3 DNA reads TGTGCCAGCAGCCCAACCCGGGATAGGTACTCTTCCTACAATGAGCAGTTCTTC.

This chain connects TRBV2 to TRBJ2-1, with 10 bases matching TRBD1. The V gene end was trimmed by 4 bases and the J gene end by 8 bases; junction bases not matched to a gene: 5. The CDR3 extends over 14 amino acids. In germline, CDR1 is SNHLY, CDR2 FYNNEI. The CDR3 DNA is TGTGCCAGCAGTGTTGGACAGGGGGTCCATGAGCAGTTCTTC. Its protein is CASSVGQGVHEQFF. The variable domain in full, with the rest retrieved from reference TRBV2 and TRBJ2-1, is EPEVTQTPSHQVTQMGQEVILRCVPISNHLYFYWYRQILGQKVEFLVSFYNNEISEKSEIFDDQFSVERPDGSNFTLKIRSTKLEDSAMYFCASSVGQGVHEQFFGPGTRLTVL.

V and J are TRBV5-4 and TRBJ2-3, with D possibly matching TRBD2 (6 bases). Deletions cut 8 bases from V and 4 bases from J, with 23 bases between. Germline V gene sequence: CDR1 SGHNT, CDR2 YYREEE (reference sequence). The CDR3 is 16 residues long. Here the CDR3 DNA reads TGTGCCAGTCTCTCCCTGTCGGGGCGGGGCGCAGATACGCAGTATTTT. Amino acids: CASLSLSGRGADTQYF.

This chain joins TRBV6-5 and TRBJ1-2; D call uncertain. CDR3 length: 13 amino acids. Germline loops: CDR1 MNHEY, CDR2 SVGAGI. V lost 5 bases and J 4 bases, leaving 11 bases between the germline ends. CDR3 DNA: TGTGCCAGCAGTGAACTGAGGTTCTATGGCTACACCTTC. This codes for CASSELRFYGYTF.

V gene TRBV9 combines with J gene TRBJ1-5, with TRBD1 as a possible D gene (6 bases). The CDR3 loop spans 13 amino acids. Germline V gene lookup returns CDR1 SGDLS and CDR2 YYNGEE. V was shortened by 4 bases and J by 4 bases, with 9 bases between the two germline ends. The CDR3 reads CASSLGTNQPQHF. The CDR3 nucleotides read TGTGCCAGCAGCCTCGGGACAAATCAGCCCCAGCATTTT.

The chain uses TRBV6-5 and TRBJ2-7; 7 bases align to TRBD2. Germline values: CDR1 MNHEY, CDR2 SVGAGI. The ends lost 7 bases at V and 2 bases at J; junction bases unmatched: 8. The CDR3 length is 14 residues. CDR3 coding DNA: TGTGCCAGCATCTCCCGGGGGGAGACCTACGAGCAGTACTTC. It is translated as CASISRGETYEQYF.

The gene calls are TRBV6-1 and TRBJ2-7; 8 nucleotides line up with TRBD2. Losses at the gene ends were 4 bases for V and 3 bases for J; bases not matched to a gene: 8. CDR1 MNHNS and CDR2 SASEGT come from the germline V gene. CDR3 length: 15 amino acids. The DNA of the CDR3 is TGTGCCAGCAGTGTTAGCGGGGAAGAGGTCTACGAGCAGTACTTC. It encodes CASSVSGEEVYEQYF.

The chain is built from TRBV4-1 and TRBJ2-1, with no clear D. Trimming cost V 0 bases and J 3 bases, with 15 bases left between them. This CDR3 is 17 amino acids long. Germline V gene sequence: CDR1 MGHRA, CDR2 YSYEKL. The CDR3 coding sequence is TGCGCCAGCAGCCAAGATCATTCGAATAGTCACTACAATGAGCAGTTCTTC. It codes for CASSQDHSNSHYNEQFF.